The 22 T cell receptor beta chains listed next were all sequenced from one sample in a study of blood T cells in healthy people across ages. Primed by a sample-barcoded 5' primer and a J-beta primer mix, a second PCR proceeded for roughly 7 to 11 cycles. TCRdb re-derived calls from the 5' RACE reads in MiXCR, one entry per CDR3 protein. The sample has 650,000 to 1,000,000 distinct CDR3 sequences; about 34% are singletons. The sequenced sample consisted of blood. The receptors originated from a man between 18 and 35 years old in good health.

This clonotype has more than one count but fewer than ten. The V and J genes are TRBV20-1 and TRBJ1-5; the D gene is possibly TRBD1 (5 bases). V lost 2 bases, J lost 4 bases, and 15 bases lay in between. The CDR3 length is 15 residues. In germline, CDR1 is DFQATT, CDR2 SNEGSKA (reference sequence). CDR3 DNA sequence: TGCAGTGCTAGACGCGCCGGGGGAAGGAATCAGCCCCAGCATTTT. Amino acid sequence: CSARRAGGRNQPQHF.

The V gene is TRBV6-5, the J gene TRBJ1-4; 7 positions agree with TRBD1. The V segment lost 5 bases and the J segment 11 bases; nucleotides outside the gene matches: 14. Germline V gives CDR1 MNHEY, CDR2 SVGAGI. This CDR3 spans 15 amino acids. Here the CDR3 DNA reads TGTGCCAGCAGTCAGCCGACAGGGTCAACCAAGAAACTGTTTTTT. Its translation is CASSQPTGSTKKLFF.

The rearrangement uses TRBV20-1 and TRBJ2-7; TRBD2 agrees at 8 bases. The V gene end was trimmed by 6 bases and the J gene end by 0 bases; junction bases not matched to a gene: 16. Per germline, CDR1 DFQATT and CDR2 SNEGSKA (reference sequence). This CDR3 is 17 amino acids long. CDR3 amino acids: CSAIGPVVAGHSYEQYF. Written as DNA, the CDR3 is TGCAGTGCCATAGGCCCTGTGGTAGCGGGGCACTCCTACGAGCAGTACTTC.

With regard to this clonotype: A clone one base away is much larger, so this may be a read error. This chain links TRBV4-2 with TRBJ2-1, with D possibly TRBD2 on 6 matching bases. Trimming left V 0 bases short and J 2 bases short, with 23 bases between. CDR3 length equals 20 residues. CDR1 and CDR2 (germline): LGHNA, YNFKEQ. The CDR3 DNA sequence: TGTGCCAGCAGCCAAGAGCCCTTCGCGGGGTGGGCCCTTCCCTACAATGAGCAGTTCTTC. It is translated as CASSQEPFAGWALPYNEQFF.

V is TRBV20-1 and J is TRBJ2-1; 13 bases fit TRBD2. With the DNA end fitting TRBJ2-7 better, the J assignment may be wrong. CDR1 is DFQATT and CDR2 is SNEGSKA in the germline V gene (reference sequence). The CDR3 is made up of 16 amino acids. CDR3 loop: CSALGMTSGGYNEQYF. The CDR3 DNA is TGCAGTGCCCTCGGGATGACTAGCGGGGGGTACAATGAGCAGTACTTC.

The chain recombines TRBV14 with TRBJ1-6, with no clear D. The CDR3 loop spans 15 amino acids. V shed 8 bases and J shed 7 bases, with 18 bases lying between them. Germline loops: CDR1 SGHDN, CDR2 FVKESK. The CDR3 loop reads CASREDGLVNSPLHF. DNA for the CDR3: TGTGCCAGCCGCGAGGACGGCCTGGTGAATTCACCCCTCCACTTT.

The CDR3: CASSQASGHMTYILAWNEQFF. The CDR3 coding sequence is TGCGCCAGCAGCCAAGCGTCCGGCCACATGACATATATATTGGCGTGGAATGAGCAGTTCTTC. J is TRBJ2-1 and V is TRBV4-3, with D uncertain. Germline V CDR1 and CDR2: LGHNA, YSLEER. CDR3 length equals 21 residues. The V and J ends lost 1 base and 7 bases respectively, with 32 bases between them.

This clonotype was counted once. The chain has TRBV3-1 and TRBJ2-7, with unresolved D. The DNA matches TRBJ2-5 better at its end, which makes the J call doubtful. Germline CDR1 is LGHDT and CDR2 is YNNKEL (reference sequence). The CDR3 is 13 amino acids. The CDR3: CASSRRTEGTQYF. As DNA, the CDR3 is TGTGCCAGCAGCCGAAGGACCGAAGGGACCCAGTACTTC.

This sequence joins TRBV20-1 and TRBJ2-3; a weak D match, TRBD1 (5 bases). Germline-derived CDR1 and CDR2 are DFQATT and SNEGSKA (reference sequence). The CDR3 covers 15 residues. V lost 3 bases and J 3 bases, leaving 16 bases between the germline ends. Here the CDR3 reads CSASQGIGATDTQYF. The CDR3 DNA reads TGCAGTGCTAGCCAGGGAATTGGGGCAACAGATACGCAGTATTTT.

This rearrangement joins TRBV7-2 to TRBJ2-1, with a weak D call TRBD1 (5 bases). Germline-derived CDR1 and CDR2 are SGHTA and FQGNSA. V was trimmed by 5 bases and J by 6 bases, leaving 11 bases between them. The CDR3 runs 13 residues. The CDR3 is CASSAGRANEQFF. CDR3 coding DNA: TGTGCCAGCAGCGCCGGCAGGGCCAATGAGCAGTTCTTC.

This clonotype was observed once. This clone may be a read error of a much larger clone one base away. This chain connects TRBV7-6 to TRBJ2-6, with TRBD1 matching over 9 bases. Germline V gives CDR1 SGHVS, CDR2 FNYEAQ. This CDR3 has 17 residues. CDR3 sequence: CASSLTTGGTGANALTF. The CDR3, as DNA: TGTGCCAGCAGCTTAACGACAGGGGGTACTGGGGCCAACGCCCTGACTTTC.

This clonotype was detected a few times. The DNA for the CDR3 is TGTGCCAGCACGACAGTTAGCAATCAGCCCCAGCATTTT. It specifies CASTTVSNQPQHF. The chain has TRBV2 and TRBJ1-5; TRBD1 might be the D (5 bases). CDR3 length: 13 amino acids. Trimming left V 7 bases short and J 0 bases short, with 7 bases between. Germline-derived CDR1 and CDR2 are SNHLY and FYNNEI.

On this clonotype: With a much larger clone just one base away, this may be a read error. The chain links TRBV5-1 to TRBJ1-2; TRBD1 agrees at 8 bases. Germline V lookup: CDR1 SGHRS, CDR2 YFSETQ. This CDR3 spans 15 amino acids. CDR3 sequence reads: CASSPTTGVVYDYTF. DNA for the CDR3: TGCGCCAGCAGCCCCACGACAGGGGTCGTCTATGACTACACCTTC.

The chain is built from TRBV12-3 or TRBV12-4 and TRBJ1-1, with TRBD1 matching over 8 bases. This CDR3 has 15 amino acids. V dropped 4 bases and J dropped 1; count of bases not matched to a gene: 5. The CDR3 coding sequence is TGTGCCAGCAGTTACTTCGGACAGGGGAACACTGAAGCTTTCTTT. It encodes CASSYFGQGNTEAFF.

A single count supports this clonotype. The CDR3 DNA sequence: TGTGCCAGCAGCCAAAGACCCCACACCTCTAGCACAGATACGCAGTATTTT. This translates into CASSQRPHTSSTDTQYF. The chain recombines TRBV9 with TRBJ2-3; D uncertain. The CDR3 length is 17 residues. Germline-derived CDR1 and CDR2 are SGDLS and YYNGEE. With 4 bases removed from V and 0 bases from J, the gap between germline ends came to 18 bases. The whole variable domain, filled in from reference TRBV9 and TRBJ2-3, reads DSGVTQTPKHLITATGQRVTLRCSPRSGDLSVYWYQQSLDQGLQFLIQYYNGEERAKGNILERFSAQQFPDLHSELNLSSLELGDSALYFCASSQRPHTSSTDTQYFGPGTRLTVL.

This clonotype was seen ten or more times. The chain combines TRBV20-1 with TRBJ1-5; no clear D. The CDR3 covers 14 residues. The V gene's germline CDR1 is DFQATT and CDR2 SNEGSKA (reference sequence). V lost 0 bases, J lost 0 bases, and 6 bases lay in between. CDR3 in amino acids: CSARDRGSNQPQHF. DNA of the CDR3: TGCAGTGCTAGAGATCGCGGTAGCAATCAGCCCCAGCATTTT.

This clonotype was recorded many times. V is TRBV7-9 and J is TRBJ2-3; tentatively, D is TRBD1 (5 bases). CDR1 and CDR2 (germline): SEHNR, FQNEAQ (reference sequence). V shed 1 base and J shed 8 bases, with 10 bases lying between them. The CDR3 loop spans 13 amino acids. In DNA, the CDR3 is TGTGCCAGCAGCTTAGGGACACAGCCTACGCAGTATTTT. Encoded protein: CASSLGTQPTQYF.

The rearrangement joins TRBV12-3 or TRBV12-4 to TRBJ2-3; 7 bases align to TRBD1. V lost 3 bases to trimming and J lost 4 bases; unmatched junction nucleotides: 10. The CDR3 sequence is 16 residues long. CDR3 nucleotide sequence: TGTGCCAGCAGTTTCGGACAGGCAGCCCCCCCAGATACGCAGTATTTT. It specifies CASSFGQAAPPDTQYF.

The sample holds a few counts of this clonotype. The V call is TRBV28, the J call TRBJ2-3; D call uncertain. The CDR3 contains 15 residues. Germline V gives CDR1 MDHEN, CDR2 SYDVKM. Trimming removed 3 bases from V and 4 bases from J, with 14 bases in between. CDR3 region: CASSFAGAGPDTQYF. The CDR3 DNA sequence: TGTGCCAGCAGTTTTGCCGGCGCCGGGCCAGATACGCAGTATTTT.

The chain combines TRBV4-3 with TRBJ1-1; D remains ambiguous. The CDR3 has 15 residues. Germline lookup yields CDR1 LGHNA and CDR2 YSLEER. V lost 0 bases and J 2 bases, leaving 10 bases between the germline ends. The CDR3 DNA sequence: TGCGCCAGCAGCCAAGATGTTAGGACTAACACTGAAGCTTTCTTT. Its protein product is CASSQDVRTNTEAFF.

The CDR3 loop is CASSLGPGGSEAFF. In nucleotides, the CDR3 is TGTGCCAGCAGTTTAGGTCCGGGTGGGAGTGAAGCTTTCTTT. The rearrangement uses TRBV12-3 or TRBV12-4 and TRBJ1-1; D not resolved. Deletions cut 1 base from V and 7 bases from J, with 13 bases between. The CDR3 runs 14 residues.

About this clonotype itself: A much larger clonotype is one base distant, so this may be a read error. The rearrangement uses TRBV5-1 and TRBJ2-3; D is possibly TRBD1 or TRBD2 (5 bases each). CDR1 and CDR2 from the germline V gene are SGHRS and YFSETQ. The CDR3 runs to 15 residues. The CDR3 sequence: CASSLEGRPTGTQYF. Written as DNA, the CDR3 is TGCGCCAGCAGCTTGGAGGGACGGCCCACAGGTACGCAGTATTTT.